This T cell receptor beta chain was retrieved from a study of blood T cells in healthy people across ages. Germline V gives CDR1 MNHEY, CDR2 SMNVEV (reference sequence). Trimming shortened V by 3 bases and J by 9 bases, and 6 bases separated the two germline ends. The CDR3 totals 11 residues. Ten or more counts support this clonotype. The authors ran a second PCR of roughly 6 to 11 cycles using a sample-barcoded 5' primer and a J-beta primer mix. TCRdb re-analysed the 5' RACE reads in MiXCR, keeping a single row per CDR3 protein. The data show about 1 million distinct CDR3 sequences, under 55% seen once.

The sequencing sample was made of blood. This TCR was sampled from a woman aged 55-70 years in good health. This chain joins TRBV27 and TRBJ2-1; D is ambiguous. The CDR3 protein is CASSFRAEQFF. Here the CDR3 DNA reads TGTGCCAGCAGTTTTAGGGCTGAGCAGTTCTTC.